This T cell receptor beta chain was profiled in a study of blood T cell repertoires in COVID-19. The wider study: Samples came from the United States, Italy and Spain, spanning acute and convalescent COVID-19. In each case, the material was cDNA or gDNA derived from T cells, B-cell-depleted T cells, or PBMCs.

The authors' processing: Estimation of nucleated cell counts was performed using reference gene primer amplification. The repertoire was sequenced with immunoSEQ multiplex PCR; TCRdb's copy has only in-frame clones and lacks some. V, J and clone size are taken as reported in that table, and D and trimming were inferred from the DNA itself. This table holds 45,000 to 50,000 clones, roughly 83% found once. The CDR3 covers 16 residues. Germline CDR1 and CDR2: LNHDA and SQIVND (reference sequence). J gave up 5 bases and V 3 bases, and 7 bases lay outside the gene matches. This chain joins TRBV19 and TRBJ1-4, with 9 bases matching TRBD1. Sequenced material: peripheral blood. The receptor's source is a man aged 70 or older with acute or convalescent COVID-19. The CDR3 coding sequence is TGTGCCAGTAGTATGTACAGGGGGCTCGTGAATGAAAAACTGTTTTTT. Its protein is CASSMYRGLVNEKLFF.